A selection of T cell receptor beta chains follows, all from one sample in a study of blood T cell repertoires in COVID-19. Method: immunoSEQ multiplex PCR; TCRdb's copy keeps in-frame clones and lacks some. Altogether roughly 81,000 clones are present, 91% being singletons, with the ten largest covering under 2.5%. The source material was peripheral blood. All receptors derive from a woman aged 50 to 60 in a cohort sampled during active COVID-19. Both conserved end residues are trimmed from each CDR3.

v_call: TRBV25-1; cdr3_length: 14; j_call: TRBJ2-3; cdr3_aa: ASSEGSGREADTQY
v_call: TRBV3-1/TRBV3-2; cdr3_length: 14; j_call: TRBJ2-3; cdr3_aa: ASSQVAGGITDTQY
v_call: TRBV2; cdr3_length: 12; j_call: TRBJ1-2; cdr3_aa: ASTQGQGIYGYT
v_call: TRBV6-2/TRBV6-3; cdr3_length: 16; j_call: TRBJ2-5; cdr3_aa: ASTPLVGLARREETQY
v_call: TRBV2; cdr3_length: 13; j_call: TRBJ2-3; cdr3_aa: ASGGLVLSTDTQY
v_call: TRBV18; cdr3_length: 11; j_call: TRBJ2-5; cdr3_aa: ASSPINSETQY
v_call: TRBV24-1; cdr3_length: 12; j_call: TRBJ2-5; cdr3_aa: ATSDFKAQGTQY
v_call: TRBV7-7; cdr3_length: 14; j_call: TRBJ1-5; cdr3_aa: ASSLIGVTWDQPQH
v_call: TRBV30; cdr3_length: 12; j_call: TRBJ2-7; cdr3_aa: AWSLRGRSYEQY
v_call: TRBV4-2; cdr3_length: 13; j_call: TRBJ1-4; cdr3_aa: ASSQVIATNEKLF
v_call: TRBV18; cdr3_length: 13; j_call: TRBJ1-1; cdr3_aa: ASSPPLGRNTEAF
v_call: TRBV6-5; cdr3_length: 13; j_call: TRBJ2-7; cdr3_aa: ASREGQVASYEQY
v_call: TRBV2; cdr3_length: 12; j_call: TRBJ2-1; cdr3_aa: ASSVGQGVDEQF
v_call: TRBV9; cdr3_length: 12; j_call: TRBJ2-3; cdr3_aa: ASSALSGGASQY
v_call: TRBV19; cdr3_length: 14; j_call: TRBJ1-1; cdr3_aa: ASSMGGSGRGTEAF
v_call: TRBV4-1; cdr3_length: 14; j_call: TRBJ1-1; cdr3_aa: ASSPGTGGLNTEAF
v_call: TRBV18; cdr3_length: 12; j_call: TRBJ2-7; cdr3_aa: ASSPGTGRNEQY
v_call: TRBV6-5; cdr3_length: 12; j_call: TRBJ1-1; cdr3_aa: ASTGQGAYTEAF
v_call: TRBV6-5; cdr3_length: 11; j_call: TRBJ2-1; cdr3_aa: ASRGRNYNEQF
v_call: TRBV11-1; cdr3_length: 13; j_call: TRBJ2-1; cdr3_aa: ASSKTGTLSNEQF
v_call: TRBV5-1; cdr3_length: 11; j_call: TRBJ2-3; cdr3_aa: ASSPPVPGTQY
v_call: TRBV5-1; cdr3_length: 14; j_call: TRBJ2-4; cdr3_aa: ASSPARGDGKNIQY
v_call: TRBV27; cdr3_length: 14; j_call: TRBJ2-6; cdr3_aa: ASSATGVSGANVLT
v_call: TRBV5-6; cdr3_length: 13; j_call: TRBJ2-1; cdr3_aa: ASSLGQLRYNEQF
v_call: TRBV4-1; cdr3_length: 15; j_call: TRBJ1-5; cdr3_aa: ASSLGQGDGGNQPQH